The 32 T cell receptor beta chains below all came from one sample that was sequenced in a study of CD8+CD57+ T cells in acquired aplastic anemia. Genomic DNA, the template, was used for profiling of the TCR beta VDJ and CDR3. TCRdb reprocessed the reads via MiXCR and lists one record per CDR3 protein. The sample lists roughly 180,000 distinct CDR3 sequences, 45% to 60% occurring once. Selection for sequencing was limited to patients who had shown CD8+CD57+ cell expansion by flow cytometry. The sample was sorted CD4+, CD8+, or CD8+CD57+ T cells (not recorded which) from PBMCs. The receptor source for this set is a human donor with aplastic anemia.

CDR3 bases: TGTGCCATCAGTGACAGACAGGTACGAAACACTGAAGCTTTCTTT. It is translated as CAISDRQVRNTEAFF. The chain joins TRBV10-3 to TRBJ1-1, with D maybe TRBD1 (6 bases). The CDR3 covers 15 residues. The germline CDR1 and CDR2 sequences are ENHRY and SYGVKD. Trimming removed 3 bases at V and 2 bases at J, with 13 bases between.

This clonotype was found many times. The rearrangement links TRBV9 to TRBJ2-3; TRBD1 aligns across 10 bases. The CDR3 loop spans 16 amino acids. Germline CDR1 and CDR2: SGDLS and YYNGEE. After removal of 4 bases from V and 6 bases from J, the junction contained 11 bases not matched to a gene. DNA for the CDR3: TGTGCCAGCAGCCCCCCAGGACAGGGGGTACAGGATACGCAGTATTTT. It translates to CASSPPGQGVQDTQYF.

The chain links TRBV28 to TRBJ1-5; unclear D gene. The CDR3 spans 17 residues. Trimming cost V 0 bases and J 0 bases, with 12 bases left between them. CDR1 is MDHEN and CDR2 is SYDVKM in the germline V gene. The CDR3, as DNA: TGTGCCAGCAGTTTATGGAAAATGGGCAGTAGCAATCAGCCCCAGCATTTT. Amino acids: CASSLWKMGSSNQPQHF. Full variable domain (outside the CDR3, taken from reference TRBV28 and TRBJ1-5): DVKVTQSSRYLVKRTGEKVFLECVQDMDHENMFWYRQDPGLGLRLIYFSYDVKMKEKGDIPEGYSVSREKKERFSLILESASTNQTSMYLCASSLWKMGSSNQPQHFGDGTRLSIL.

The rearrangement joins TRBV11-2 to TRBJ2-7, with TRBD2 identical over 8 bases. The germline V gene encodes CDR1 SGHAT and CDR2 FQNNGV. The CDR3 covers 13 residues. J gave up 2 bases and V 5 bases, and 2 bases lay outside the gene matches. The CDR3: CASSRGGPYEQYF. Written as DNA, the CDR3 is TGTGCCAGCAGCCGGGGGGGACCCTACGAGCAGTACTTC.

This clonotype showed up just a few times. The genes are TRBV7-6 and TRBJ1-5, with 7 positions matching TRBD1. The CDR3 loop spans 14 amino acids. Germline V lookup: CDR1 SGHVS, CDR2 FNYEAQ. Trimming removed 5 bases from V and 5 bases from J; junction bases left unmatched: 6. This chain's CDR3 is CASSEGGSHQPQHF. CDR3 sequence (DNA): TGTGCCAGCAGCGAAGGGGGCAGTCATCAGCCCCAGCATTTT. The full variable domain, in which reference TRBV7-6 and TRBJ1-5 provide the parts outside the CDR3, is GAGVSQSPRYKVTKRGQDVALRCDPISGHVSLYWYRQALGQGPEFLTYFNYEAQQDKSGLPNDRFSAERPEGSISTLTIQRTEQRDSAMYRCASSEGGSHQPQHFGDGTRLSIL.

The chain uses TRBV25-1 and TRBJ2-3, with 9 bases lining up with TRBD2. V gave up 6 bases and J gave up 3 bases; unmatched junction bases: 7. CDR1 is MGHDK, CDR2 SYGVNS, per germline. The CDR3 spans 15 residues. CDR3 coding DNA: TGTGCCAGCAGCGTAGCGGGGGTGAGAACAGATACGCAGTATTTT. Protein product: CASSVAGVRTDTQYF.

The chain couples TRBV12-3 or TRBV12-4 to TRBJ2-5; 7 bases align to TRBD2. With 6 bases clipped from V and 4 bases from J, the junction kept 2 bases outside the gene matches. There are 12 residues in the CDR3. The DNA for the CDR3 is TGTGCCAGCAGCGGACTAGTAGAGACCCAGTACTTC. Its translation: CASSGLVETQYF.

The CDR3 is CASSIGQVGYEQYF. CDR3 DNA: TGTGCCAGTAGTATAGGCCAGGTTGGCTACGAGCAGTACTTC. V is TRBV19 and J is TRBJ2-7; the D is unclear. The CDR3 loop spans 14 amino acids. Trimming cost V 1 base and J 3 bases, with 10 bases left between them. CDR1 is LNHDA, CDR2 SQIVND, per germline (reference sequence).

This chain uses TRBV14 with TRBJ1-6, with D maybe TRBD1 (5 bases). CDR1 SGHDN and CDR2 FVKESK come from the germline V gene. V shed 3 bases and J shed 8 bases, with 14 bases lying between them. The CDR3 is made up of 15 amino acids. This chain's CDR3 is CASSHRQGQDSPLHF. As DNA, the CDR3 is TGTGCCAGCAGCCATAGGCAGGGCCAAGATTCACCCCTCCACTTT. The variable domain in full, with the rest retrieved from reference TRBV14 and TRBJ1-6, is EAGVTQFPSHSVIEKGQTVTLRCDPISGHDNLYWYRRVMGKEIKFLLHFVKESKQDESGMPNNRFLAERTGGTYSTLKVQPAELEDSGVYFCASSHRQGQDSPLHFGNGTRLTVT.

The chain links TRBV20-1 to TRBJ1-4; the D is unclear. CDR1 and CDR2 (germline): DFQATT, SNEGSKA (reference sequence). V shed 0 bases and J shed 1 base, with 9 bases lying between them. The CDR3 totals 15 residues. CDR3 in amino acids: CSARDRKGTNEKLFF. The CDR3 region has the DNA TGCAGTGCTAGAGATCGGAAGGGAACTAATGAAAAACTGTTTTTT.

This clonotype was seen only a few times. A much larger clone differs from this one at a single base, so this may be a read error. This chain joins TRBV30 and TRBJ1-5; D uncertain. Germline V lookup: CDR1 GTSNPN, CDR2 SVGIG (reference sequence). CDR3 length: 13 residues. The V end was cut by 1 base, the J end by 3 bases, with 7 bases between. DNA for the CDR3: TGTGCCTGGAGTGGGAGGAACAATCAGCCCCAGCATTTT. This gives the protein CAWSGRNNQPQHF. Based on the CDR3 plus reference TRBV30 and TRBJ1-5, the full variable domain is SQTIHQWPATLVQPVGSPLSLECTVEGTSNPNLYWYRQAAGRGLQLLFYSVGIGQISSEVPQNLSASRPQDRQFILSSKKLLLSDSGFYLCAWSGRNNQPQHFGDGTRLSIL.

The V call is TRBV2, the J call TRBJ1-5; D unclear. Germline V gives CDR1 SNHLY, CDR2 FYNNEI. The CDR3 has 11 amino acids. V lost 4 bases and J lost 4, with 2 bases in between. The CDR3 DNA reads TGTGCCAGCAGTGTAAATCAGCCCCAGCATTTT. This codes for CASSVNQPQHF.

This clonotype was observed a handful of times. A much larger clone lies a single base off, so this may be a read error. The chain employs TRBV7-3 and TRBJ2-7; tentatively, D is TRBD1 or TRBD2 (6 bases each). In germline, CDR1 is SGHTA, CDR2 FQGTGA. Trimming took 2 bases from V and 0 from J, leaving 11 bases between them. The CDR3 sequence is 15 residues long. The DNA for the CDR3 is TGTGCCAGCAGCTTAGAGGGGGGCCCCTCCTACGAGCAGTACTTC. Encoded protein: CASSLEGGPSYEQYF.

This chain joins TRBV14 and TRBJ1-2; D is ambiguous. This CDR3 region has 15 residues. CDR1 and CDR2 (germline): SGHDN, FVKESK. Deletions cut 3 bases from V and 4 bases from J, with 15 bases between. CDR3 nucleotides: TGTGCCAGCAGCCAGGGAGGAGCTAACGTCTATGGCTACACCTTC. Amino acids: CASSQGGANVYGYTF.

Concerning this clonotype: A single base separates this from a much larger clone, so it may be a read error. CDR3 sequence reads: CASSTLWASGGSYEQYF. CDR3 nucleotides: TGTGCCAGTAGTACACTTTGGGCTAGCGGGGGGTCATACGAGCAGTACTTC. The chain joins TRBV19 to TRBJ2-7, with 11 nucleotides matching TRBD2. Germline V lookup: CDR1 LNHDA, CDR2 SQIVND (reference sequence). The trim removed 4 bases at V and 4 bases at J, leaving 12 bases unmatched. The CDR3 is 17 residues long.

Here the CDR3 DNA reads TGTGCCATCAGTGGGTCGGCTAGCGGATCCTACGAGCAGTACTTC. The encoded protein is CAISGSASGSYEQYF. This rearrangement joins TRBV10-3 to TRBJ2-7; the match to TRBD2 covers 7 bases. The CDR3 is 15 residues long. Germline V gives CDR1 ENHRY, CDR2 SYGVKD. The trim removed 4 bases at V and 1 base at J, leaving 7 bases unmatched.

The J gene is TRBJ2-3, the V gene TRBV24-1; D possibly corresponds to TRBD2 (6 bases). Germline CDR1 KGHDR, CDR2 SFDVKD. V shed 3 bases and J shed 0 bases, with 12 bases lying between them. There are 16 residues in the CDR3. The CDR3 bases are TGTGCCACCAGTGATACGGGCGGGATCAGCACAGATACGCAGTATTTT. Protein product: CATSDTGGISTDTQYF.

In this sample, this clonotype turned up many times. This chain joins TRBV5-1 and TRBJ2-3, with D perhaps matching TRBD1 or TRBD2 (5 bases each). Germline values: CDR1 SGHRS, CDR2 YFSETQ. The V end was cut by 4 bases, the J end by 1 base, with 10 bases between. The CDR3 runs to 14 residues. The CDR3 region has the DNA TGCGCCAGCAGCCCCTGGGACGGCACAGATACGCAGTATTTT. Protein product: CASSPWDGTDTQYF. Supplemented by reference TRBV5-1 and TRBJ2-3, the full variable domain reads KAGVTQTPRYLIKTRGQQVTLSCSPISGHRSVSWYQQTPGQGLQFLFEYFSETQRNKGNFPGRFSGRQFSNSRSEMNVSTLELGDSALYLCASSPWDGTDTQYFGPGTRLTVL.

This clonotype came up many times. The genes are TRBV7-6 and TRBJ1-3; D possibly corresponds to TRBD1 (6 bases). Trimming stripped 1 base from V and 1 base from J, with 8 bases between. The CDR3 consists of 15 residues. Germline V gene data show CDR1 as SGHVS and CDR2 as FNYEAQ. CDR3 DNA sequence: TGTGCCAGCAGCTTAGACAGGGTGTCTGGAAACACCATATATTTT. Amino acids: CASSLDRVSGNTIYF.

V gene TRBV15 combines with J gene TRBJ2-1, with a possible D match to TRBD1 (6 bases). The V end lost 4 bases, the J end lost 8 bases, and 18 bases lay between the germline ends. CDR3 size: 15 residues. Per germline, CDR1 LNHNV and CDR2 YYDKDF (reference sequence). CDR3 nucleotide sequence: TGTGCCACCAGCACTACAGGGTTCTGGGGCGATGAGCAGTTCTTC. This encodes CATSTTGFWGDEQFF. Supplemented by reference TRBV15 and TRBJ2-1, the full variable domain reads DAMVIQNPRYQVTQFGKPVTLSCSQTLNHNVMYWYQQKSSQAPKLLFHYYDKDFNNEADTPDNFQSRRPNTSFCFLDIRSPGLGDTAMYLCATSTTGFWGDEQFFGPGTRLTVL.

In DNA, the CDR3 is TGTGCCATCATGGACGGCGGGAGGGCCCCGTACTTC. Translation: CAIMDGGRAPYF. The chain carries TRBV10-3 and TRBJ2-7; 9 bases line up with TRBD2. The CDR3 runs to 12 residues. Trimming at V came to 7 bases and at J to 12 bases, leaving 10 bases not matched to a gene. The germline CDR1 and CDR2 sequences are ENHRY and SYGVKD.

V and J are TRBV20-1 and TRBJ2-3, with 7 bases identical to TRBD2. The germline V gene has CDR1 DFQATT and CDR2 SNEGSKA (reference sequence). The CDR3 covers 11 residues. The DNA for the CDR3 is TGCGGCACCGGCGGGGGAGATACGCAGTATTTT. Translated: CGTGGGDTQYF.

This chain joins TRBV18 and TRBJ1-1; 8 nucleotides line up with TRBD1. The CDR3 has 14 amino acids. V was pared by 7 bases and J by 2 bases, with 6 bases of the junction left unmatched. Germline lookup yields CDR1 KGHSH and CDR2 LQKENI. Written as DNA, the CDR3 is TGTGCCAGCTTCTTGGACAGGGCTAACACTGAAGCTTTCTTT. Translating gives CASFLDRANTEAFF.

The chain uses TRBV4-1 and TRBJ1-6; 7 positions match TRBD1. The junction had 10 bases not matched to a gene; V was cut back by 4 bases and J by 10 bases. The CDR3 totals 15 residues. Germline loops: CDR1 MGHRA, CDR2 YSYEKL. CDR3 nucleotide sequence: TGCGCCAGCAGCCGTTTACAGGGGCTCGAGTCACCCCTCCACTTT. Amino acid sequence: CASSRLQGLESPLHF.

There are a few counts of this clonotype. A read error is possible here, since a much larger clone lies one base away. This rearrangement joins TRBV20-1 to TRBJ1-2, with TRBD1 matching 8 bases. Germline V gives CDR1 DFQATT, CDR2 SNEGSKA (reference sequence). Trimming at V came to 6 bases and at J to 6 bases, leaving 9 bases not matched to a gene. This CDR3 region has 13 residues. The CDR3 DNA reads as TGCAGTGCCGAGACACAGGGGGGCCATGGCTACACCTTC. Protein: CSAETQGGHGYTF.

This clonotype was observed a few times. This sequence joins TRBV12-3 or TRBV12-4 and TRBJ2-5; perhaps TRBD1 as D (6 bases). The CDR3 runs to 14 residues. The germline V and J ends were trimmed by 5 bases and 0 bases, with 10 bases remaining between them. CDR3 DNA sequence: TGTGCCAGCAGTGCCCGACAGGACCAAGAGACCCAGTACTTC. Its protein is CASSARQDQETQYF.

In this sample, this clonotype turned up a few times. J is TRBJ1-5 and V is TRBV20-1; D ambiguous. Trimming cost V 3 bases and J 6 bases, with 12 bases left between them. Looked up from germline, CDR1 is DFQATT and CDR2 is SNEGSKA (reference sequence). The CDR3 is 13 amino acids. In DNA, the CDR3 is TGCAGTGCTAGGGTACCGGGGAGTCAGCCCCAGCATTTT. Amino acid sequence: CSARVPGSQPQHF.

V is TRBV4-2 and J is TRBJ2-5; tentative D call: TRBD2 (6 bases). V lost 0 bases and J 4 bases, leaving 9 bases between the germline ends. The CDR3 runs 14 residues. The germline gives CDR1 LGHNA, CDR2 YNFKEQ. The CDR3 loop is CASSQDGSGETQYF. CDR3 nucleotide sequence: TGTGCCAGCAGCCAAGATGGTAGCGGAGAGACCCAGTACTTC.

This CDR3 is CSVGGTGDAYEQYF. The CDR3 nucleotides are TGCAGCGTGGGTGGGACAGGGGACGCCTACGAGCAGTACTTC. V and J are TRBV29-1 and TRBJ2-7, with 10 bases that match TRBD1. This CDR3 comprises 14 residues. Unmatched junction bases numbered 7, after V lost 6 bases and J lost 2 bases. The V gene's germline CDR1 is SQVTM and CDR2 ANQGSEA.

The chain has TRBV7-2 and TRBJ1-6; D gene unclear. V lost 6 bases, J lost 3 bases, and 9 bases lay in between. The CDR3 has 14 amino acids. In germline, CDR1 is SGHTA, CDR2 FQGNSA. CDR3: CASSGEGYNSPLHF. The CDR3 DNA is TGTGCCAGCAGTGGGGAGGGCTATAATTCACCCCTCCACTTT.

This clonotype has more than one count but fewer than ten. This chain uses TRBV6-1 with TRBJ2-5; no clear D gene. The CDR3 runs 15 residues. V was clipped by 1 base and J by 5 bases, with 14 bases between them. Germline V gene lookup returns CDR1 MNHNS and CDR2 SASEGT. The CDR3 region is CASSEGWVSGETQYF. CDR3 sequence (DNA): TGTGCCAGCAGTGAAGGATGGGTTTCAGGCGAGACCCAGTACTTC.

This clonotype was picked up a small number of times. The J gene is TRBJ1-4, the V gene TRBV6-1; D is perhaps TRBD1 (6 bases). The V end was cut by 10 bases, the J end by 7 bases, with 13 bases between. The CDR3 has 12 residues. The germline V gene has CDR1 MNHNS and CDR2 SASEGT. CDR3 nucleotide sequence: TGTGCCACGCAGGGGCTGGCTGAAAAACTGTTTTTT. It specifies CATQGLAEKLFF.